The 15 T cell receptor beta chains below were found in one sample sequenced in a study of blood T cell repertoires in COVID-19. Clones were sequenced by immunoSEQ multiplex PCR, and TCRdb holds only the in-frame ones, with some missing. The table lists some 70,000 clones, approximately 75% of them singletons. Sequenced sample: peripheral blood. The source is a woman aged 55-75 years with acute or convalescent COVID-19.

CDR3 sequence: CASSVLPASREQFF. The CDR3 DNA reads TGTGCCAGCAGCGTACTCCCCGCGTCCCGGGAGCAGTTCTTC. This chain joins TRBV9 and TRBJ2-1; the D is unclear. Germline CDR1 is SGDLS and CDR2 is YYNGEE. V lost 1 base to trimming and J lost 10 bases, with 15 bases between them. The CDR3 covers 14 residues.

V gene TRBV5-4 combines with J gene TRBJ1-1; 10 bases map to TRBD1. The CDR3 loop spans 14 amino acids. Trimming at V came to 3 bases and at J to 6 bases, leaving 5 bases not matched to a gene. Per germline, CDR1 SGHNT and CDR2 YYREEE (reference sequence). This CDR3 is CASSYDRGQSEAFF. The CDR3 DNA reads TGTGCCAGCAGCTACGACAGGGGGCAGTCTGAAGCTTTCTTT.

The V and J genes are TRBV7-6 and TRBJ2-7; 7 positions agree with TRBD2. Trimming removed 5 bases from V and 3 bases from J; junction bases left unmatched: 16. CDR1 is SGHVS and CDR2 is FNYEAQ in the germline V gene. This CDR3 is 17 amino acids long. The CDR3 sequence is CASSPEPGTIAGYEQYF. CDR3 sequence (DNA): TGTGCCAGCAGCCCCGAGCCGGGGACTATCGCGGGCTACGAGCAGTACTTC.

This clone was recorded once. This chain connects TRBV4-1 to TRBJ2-3, with 8 bases fitting TRBD1. With V trimmed by 1 base and J by 2 bases, 5 bases remained unmatched. The CDR3 is 16 residues long. CDR1 is MGHRA and CDR2 is YSYEKL in the germline V gene. The CDR3 is CASSQGAGGNTDTQYF. The CDR3 nucleotides read TGCGCCAGCAGCCAAGGCGCAGGGGGCAACACAGATACGCAGTATTTT.

The chain's CDR3 is CASSIARATGETQYF. CDR3 nucleotide sequence: TGTGCCAGTAGTATAGCGAGGGCCACCGGAGAGACCCAGTACTTC. J is TRBJ2-5 and V is TRBV19, with TRBD2 as a possible D gene (5 bases). The CDR3 loop spans 15 amino acids. The V gene's germline CDR1 is LNHDA and CDR2 SQIVND (reference sequence). V was pared by 1 base and J by 4 bases, with 13 bases between.

This clone showed up just once. The chain carries TRBV4-2 and TRBJ2-1; 11 bases agree with TRBD2. Germline assignment: CDR1 LGHNA and CDR2 YNFKEQ. The CDR3 is made up of 20 amino acids. V shed 3 bases and J 0 bases; nucleotides not matched to a gene: 13. The CDR3 loop reads CASSQRGGLAAESSYNEQFF. For the CDR3, the DNA is TGTGCCAGCAGCCAGAGGGGGGGACTAGCGGCCGAGAGCTCCTACAATGAGCAGTTCTTC.

This rearrangement joins TRBV10-3 to TRBJ1-4; the D is unclear. CDR3 length: 11 amino acids. V was clipped by 11 bases and J by 10 bases, with 14 bases between them. Germline assignment: CDR1 ENHRY and CDR2 SYGVKD. CDR3 nucleotide sequence: TGTGCCTTCGGGTTTAGCCGAAAACTGTTTTTT. The encoded protein is CAFGFSRKLFF.

This clone was counted once. The gene calls are TRBV27 and TRBJ1-5; D remains unclear. The CDR3 extends over 13 amino acids. Between the trimmed V and J ends, which lost 5 bases and 7 bases, there was a span of 12 bases. The germline V gene has CDR1 MNHEY and CDR2 SMNVEV (reference sequence). The CDR3, as DNA: TGTGCCAGCAGTGGCCGAGGGAGACAGCCCCAGCATTTT. It codes for CASSGRGRQPQHF.

The chain joins TRBV5-4 to TRBJ1-2, with 9 bases lining up with TRBD1. CDR3 length: 13 residues. Germline V CDR1 and CDR2: SGHNT, YYREEE (reference sequence). The ends lost 4 bases at V and 12 bases at J; junction bases unmatched: 10. CDR3 sequence reads: CASSLDRGGSDTF. DNA of the CDR3: TGTGCCAGCAGCCTGGACAGGGGTGGATCCGACACCTTC.

This clone was seen a few times. The V call is TRBV6-2 or TRBV6-3, the J call TRBJ1-1, with 7 bases that match TRBD1. The germline gives CDR1 MNHEY, CDR2 SVGEGT. The CDR3 is 13 amino acids. J lost 10 bases, V lost 2 bases, and 7 bases had no gene match. Here the CDR3 reads CASSYPQGQIAFF. DNA of the CDR3: TGTGCCAGCAGTTACCCTCAGGGACAGATAGCTTTCTTT.

The chain has TRBV5-1 and TRBJ2-7, with D possibly matching TRBD2 (5 bases). V lost 0 bases, J lost 0 bases, and 7 bases lay in between. CDR3 length: 14 amino acids. Looked up from germline, CDR1 is SGHRS and CDR2 is YFSETQ. CDR3 sequence: CASSLERSSYEQYF. CDR3 nucleotide sequence: TGCGCCAGCAGCTTGGAGCGGAGCTCCTACGAGCAGTACTTC. The full variable domain, in which reference TRBV5-1 and TRBJ2-7 provide the parts outside the CDR3, is KAGVTQTPRYLIKTRGQQVTLSCSPISGHRSVSWYQQTPGQGLQFLFEYFSETQRNKGNFPGRFSGRQFSNSRSEMNVSTLELGDSALYLCASSLERSSYEQYFGPGTRLTVT.

The V gene is TRBV2, the J gene TRBJ1-6; 7 nucleotides agree with TRBD1. Germline V gene sequence: CDR1 SNHLY, CDR2 FYNNEI. The CDR3 length is 15 residues. The ends lost 6 bases at V and 8 bases at J; junction bases unmatched: 10. CDR3 amino acids: CASSDTGTDDSPLHF. The DNA for the CDR3 is TGTGCCAGCAGCGACACCGGGACAGATGATTCACCCCTCCACTTT.

The chain uses TRBV4-1 and TRBJ1-2, with 7 bases lining up with TRBD1. Looked up from germline, CDR1 is MGHRA and CDR2 is YSYEKL. CDR3 length: 16 residues. V lost 1 base to trimming and J lost 4 bases; unmatched junction nucleotides: 9. The CDR3 spells CASSQAFGDRIYGYTF. The CDR3 DNA follows: TGCGCCAGCAGCCAAGCCTTCGGGGACAGAATCTATGGCTACACCTTC.

This rearrangement joins TRBV5-1 to TRBJ2-5; TRBD2 might be the D (6 bases). V lost 0 bases to trimming and J lost 4 bases, with 16 bases between them. Germline lookup yields CDR1 SGHRS and CDR2 YFSETQ. CDR3 length: 16 residues. As DNA, the CDR3 is TGCGCCAGCAGCTTGGCCGTTGGGCGGGGAGGAGAGACCCAGTACTTC. Translation: CASSLAVGRGGETQYF.

The chain links TRBV9 to TRBJ2-7; the D gene is possibly TRBD1 (5 bases). The CDR3 length is 15 residues. V lost 0 bases to trimming and J lost 4 bases, with 14 bases between them. The germline V gene encodes CDR1 SGDLS and CDR2 YYNGEE. The CDR3 DNA sequence: TGTGCCAGCAGCGTAGGGCAGGGCCCCTTATACGAGCAGTACTTC. Encoded protein: CASSVGQGPLYEQYF.